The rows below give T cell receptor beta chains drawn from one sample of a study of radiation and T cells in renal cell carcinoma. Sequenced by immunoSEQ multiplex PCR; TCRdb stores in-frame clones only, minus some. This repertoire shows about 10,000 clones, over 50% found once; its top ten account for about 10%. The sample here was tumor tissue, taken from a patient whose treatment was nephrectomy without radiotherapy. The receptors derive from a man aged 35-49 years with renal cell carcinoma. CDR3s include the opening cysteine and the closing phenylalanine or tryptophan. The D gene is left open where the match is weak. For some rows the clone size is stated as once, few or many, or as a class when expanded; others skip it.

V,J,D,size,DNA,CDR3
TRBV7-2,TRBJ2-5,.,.,TGTGCCAGCAGCCGTACTAGGGAAGAGACCCAGTACTTC,CASSRTREETQYF
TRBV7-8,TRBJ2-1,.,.,TGTGCCAGCAGCCACCTTAGGGGCAATGAGCAGTTCTTC,CASSHLRGNEQFF
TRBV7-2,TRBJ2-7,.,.,TGTGCCAGCAGCCTAGGGGTCTACGAGCAGTACTTC,CASSLGVYEQYF
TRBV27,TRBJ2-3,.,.,TGTGCCAGCAGGCTAATAGGCTCAGATAGCACAGATACGCAGTATTTT,CASRLIGSDSTDTQYF
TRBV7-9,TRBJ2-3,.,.,TGTGCCAGCAGGCACACTCTGGATACGCAGTATTTT,CASRHTLDTQYF
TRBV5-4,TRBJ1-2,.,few,TGTGCCAGCAGCTTCGAGACAATTAACTATGGCTACACCTTC,CASSFETINYGYTF
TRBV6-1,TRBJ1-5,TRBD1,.,TGTGCCAGCAGGGCGACAGGGGTGGGAAATCAGCCCCAGCATTTT,CASRATGVGNQPQHF
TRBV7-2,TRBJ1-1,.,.,TGTGCCAGCAGCTGGGGCCTTGAAGCTTTCTTT,CASSWGLEAFF
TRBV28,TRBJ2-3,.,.,TGTGCCAGCAGTTTGCAGCCCTACACAGATACGCAGTATTTT,CASSLQPYTDTQYF
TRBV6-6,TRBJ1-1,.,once,TGTGCCAGCAAGGGCGCCCACACTGAAGCTTTCTTT,CASKGAHTEAFF
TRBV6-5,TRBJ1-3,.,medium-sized,TGTGCCAGCAGTTACCATTCAGCAGGGGAGGGAAACACCATATATTTT,CASSYHSAGEGNTIYF
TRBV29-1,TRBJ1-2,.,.,TGCAGCGTTGAAAACCCCCTGGAAGGGAGATATGGCTACACCTTC,CSVENPLEGRYGYTF
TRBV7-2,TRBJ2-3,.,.,TGTGCCAGCAGCTTACGTCCAGTCACAGATACGCAGTATTTT,CASSLRPVTDTQYF
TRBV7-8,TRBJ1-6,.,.,TGTGCCAGCAGCCTCCTCCATACTAGCACAAATTCACCCCTCCACTTT,CASSLLHTSTNSPLHF